The 25 T cell receptor beta chains reported below all come from one sample, sequenced in a study of early T cells in non-severe SARS-CoV-2 infection. TCRdb passed the 5' RACE reads through MiXCR, listing each CDR3 protein once. In the table there are 50,000 to 85,000 distinct CDR3 sequences, approximately 8.3% of which are singletons. Material for sequencing was whole blood. These TCRs come from an adult who was a healthcare worker with PCR-confirmed SARS-CoV-2 infection or an uninfected control (not recorded which).

This clonotype was recorded at least ten times. The V gene is TRBV19, the J gene TRBJ2-3, with a weak D call TRBD1 (6 bases). Germline loops: CDR1 LNHDA, CDR2 SQIVND (reference sequence). The CDR3 is made up of 14 amino acids. Trimming stripped 5 bases from V and 0 bases from J, with 9 bases between. Here the CDR3 DNA reads TGTGCCAGTAGTGGGACAACCAGCACAGATACGCAGTATTTT. It encodes CASSGTTSTDTQYF.

The table lists this clonotype with a few counts. The chain employs TRBV3-1 and TRBJ2-7; 7 nucleotides align to TRBD2. CDR3 length: 13 residues. The J segment lost 5 bases and the V segment lost 1 base, leaving 2 bases of the junction unmatched. CDR1 LGHDT and CDR2 YNNKEL come from the germline V gene (reference sequence). CDR3 sequence: CASSQGTSDEQYF. The CDR3 DNA reads TGTGCCAGCAGCCAAGGGACTAGTGACGAGCAGTACTTC.

The sample holds a few counts of this clonotype. The gene calls are TRBV25-1 and TRBJ1-6; D is ambiguous. V lost 3 bases to trimming and J lost 5 bases, with 14 bases between them. The germline gives CDR1 MGHDK, CDR2 SYGVNS. The CDR3 length is 16 residues. This chain's CDR3 is CASSDHRFGDNSPLHF. DNA of the CDR3: TGTGCCAGCAGTGACCACCGTTTCGGGGATAATTCACCCCTCCACTTT.

This clonotype was found many times. For the CDR3, the DNA is TGTGCCAGCAGTAGTTGGGGCTACGAGCAGTACTTC. Encoded protein: CASSSWGYEQYF. The chain carries TRBV25-1 and TRBJ2-7, with D unresolved. Trimming removed 5 bases at V and 3 bases at J, with 8 bases between. Germline V lookup: CDR1 MGHDK, CDR2 SYGVNS. This CDR3 region has 12 residues.

The chain couples TRBV29-1 to TRBJ1-2; D remains unclear. Trimming took off 4 bases at V and 4 bases at J, with 4 bases between the two ends. Germline V CDR1 and CDR2: SQVTM, ANQGSEA. There are 10 residues in the CDR3. The CDR3 coding sequence is TGCAGCGTTGGTGGCTATGGCTACACCTTC. Translating gives CSVGGYGYTF. Full variable domain (outside the CDR3, taken from reference TRBV29-1 and TRBJ1-2): SAVISQKPSRDICQRGTSLTIQCQVDSQVTMMFWYRQQPGQSLTLIATANQGSEATYESGFVIDKFPISRPNLTFSTLTVSNMSPEDSSIYLCSVGGYGYTFGSGTRLTVV.

This clonotype was seen at least ten times. The chain couples TRBV20-1 to TRBJ2-7; D may correspond to TRBD1 or TRBD2 (5 bases each). The germline V gene encodes CDR1 DFQATT and CDR2 SNEGSKA (reference sequence). V shed 2 bases and J shed 6 bases, with 17 bases lying between them. The CDR3 has 14 residues. CDR3 in amino acids: CSARLTGAQAEQYF. CDR3 nucleotides: TGCAGTGCTAGACTCACCGGGGCCCAGGCCGAGCAGTACTTC.

The sample holds many counts of this clonotype. The gene calls are TRBV19 and TRBJ2-7, with 12 bases aligning to TRBD1. This CDR3 is built from 16 residues. V gave up 5 bases and J gave up 3 bases; unmatched junction bases: 8. Germline V gene sequence: CDR1 LNHDA, CDR2 SQIVND (reference sequence). CDR3: CASSPGTGGAIYEQYF. The CDR3 nucleotides read TGTGCCAGTAGTCCAGGGACAGGGGGCGCAATCTACGAGCAGTACTTC.

This chain uses TRBV7-6 with TRBJ1-6; no definite D call. This CDR3 has 14 amino acids. Germline lookup yields CDR1 SGHVS and CDR2 FNYEAQ. V lost 5 bases and J lost 9, with 14 bases in between. The CDR3 region is CASSLKPGVSPLHF. The CDR3, as DNA: TGTGCCAGCAGCCTGAAGCCTGGAGTTTCACCCCTCCACTTT.

This clonotype appeared a few times. The chain carries TRBV5-1 and TRBJ2-1, with 10 bases aligning to TRBD2. The CDR3 consists of 15 residues. V lost 3 bases to trimming and J lost 5 bases; unmatched junction nucleotides: 5. CDR1 and CDR2 (germline): SGHRS, YFSETQ. The CDR3 protein is CASSSLAGPDNEQFF. The CDR3 DNA sequence: TGCGCCAGCAGCTCACTAGCGGGACCAGACAATGAGCAGTTCTTC.

The J gene is TRBJ2-3, the V gene TRBV7-9, with D perhaps TRBD2 (6 bases). Trimming removed 3 bases from V and 4 bases from J, with 8 bases in between. Germline CDR1 is SEHNR and CDR2 is FQNEAQ (reference sequence). This CDR3 region has 13 residues. This chain's CDR3 is CASSLASADTQYF. CDR3 DNA sequence: TGTGCCAGCAGCTTGGCTAGCGCAGATACGCAGTATTTT.

Only a few counts were recorded for this clonotype. The rearrangement uses TRBV6-6 and TRBJ2-2; 8 bases are shared with TRBD2. CDR3 length: 13 residues. The V gene's germline CDR1 is MNHNY and CDR2 SVGAGI (reference sequence). J lost 6 bases, V lost 10 bases, and 7 bases had no gene match. CDR3 in DNA: TGTGCCACCGAGCGGGAGCGGGCCGGGGAGCTGTTTTTT. Translating it yields CATERERAGELFF.

The CDR3 bases are TGTGCCAGCAGCAAGGCCGAGGGAAAAAAAAACATTCAGTACTTC. Protein sequence: CASSKAEGKKNIQYF. The rearrangement uses TRBV25-1 and TRBJ2-4; D may be TRBD2 (5 bases). The length of the CDR3 is 15 residues. Germline values: CDR1 MGHDK, CDR2 SYGVNS. Trimming took 6 bases from V and 4 from J, leaving 16 bases between them.

The chain is built from TRBV6-1 and TRBJ2-1; TRBD1 might be the D (5 bases). Germline loops: CDR1 MNHNS, CDR2 SASEGT. CDR3 size: 14 residues. Trimming left V 6 bases short and J 9 bases short, with 18 bases between. CDR3 nucleotide sequence: TGTGCCAGCAGGGGGCCAGGGATTAATGGTGAGCAGTTCTTC. It encodes CASRGPGINGEQFF.

The chain uses TRBV13 and TRBJ2-2, with no clear D. V was pared by 7 bases and J by 7 bases, with 13 bases between. Germline loops: CDR1 PRHDT, CDR2 FYEKMQ (reference sequence). This CDR3 comprises 13 residues. CDR3 residues: CASTEDLVGELFF. The CDR3 DNA sequence: TGTGCCAGCACCGAGGATCTGGTCGGGGAGCTGTTTTTT.

The table lists this clonotype with a few counts. V is TRBV7-3 and J is TRBJ2-2; D gene ambiguous. The germline V gene has CDR1 SGHTA and CDR2 FQGTGA. The CDR3 covers 15 residues. Trimming pared 3 bases from V and 3 bases from J, leaving 11 bases between. CDR3 sequence reads: CASSFTGRDTGELFF. CDR3 sequence (DNA): TGTGCCAGCAGCTTCACGGGCCGGGACACCGGGGAGCTGTTTTTT. Drawing the rest from reference TRBV7-3 and TRBJ2-2, the complete variable domain is GAGVSQTPSNKVTEKGKYVELRCDPISGHTALYWYRQSLGQGPEFLIYFQGTGAADDSGLPNDRFFAVRPEGSVSTLKIQRTERGDSAVYLCASSFTGRDTGELFFGEGSRLTVL.

This clonotype appeared many times. The chain links TRBV25-1 to TRBJ1-6; 7 nucleotides line up with TRBD1. The CDR3 runs to 14 residues. Germline trimming cut 6 bases from V and 7 bases from J; bases unmatched to any gene: 6. The germline CDR1 and CDR2 sequences are MGHDK and SYGVNS. The CDR3 coding sequence is TGTGCCAGCAGGATGGACAGGTCAAATTCACCCCTCCACTTT. It is translated as CASRMDRSNSPLHF.

This clonotype was found many times. The chain uses TRBV10-3 and TRBJ2-3; 8 bases are shared with TRBD1. V was clipped by 6 bases and J by 3 bases; unmatched bases: 5. This CDR3 spans 14 amino acids. Germline V gene data show CDR1 as ENHRY and CDR2 as SYGVKD. CDR3 region: CAISAGQDTDTQYF. Written as DNA, the CDR3 is TGTGCCATCAGCGCGGGACAGGATACAGATACGCAGTATTTT.

A note on this clonotype: A much larger clone sits a single nucleotide away, making a read error possible. The chain has TRBV10-3 and TRBJ1-6, with 8 bases matching TRBD1. This CDR3 is built from 15 residues. CDR1 and CDR2 (germline): ENHRY, SYGVKD. Trimming at V came to 4 bases and at J to 7 bases, leaving 6 bases not matched to a gene. The CDR3 protein is CAISADRVTNSPLHF. Here the CDR3 DNA reads TGTGCCATCAGTGCGGACAGGGTTACCAATTCACCCCTCCACTTT.

There are a few counts of this clonotype. The chain is built from TRBV9 and TRBJ2-7, with D uncertain. The germline V and J ends were trimmed by 3 bases and 0 bases, with 16 bases remaining between them. The CDR3 contains 16 residues. CDR1 is SGDLS, CDR2 YYNGEE, per germline. CDR3 protein: CASSAQSGLYSYEQYF. The DNA for the CDR3 is TGTGCCAGCAGCGCCCAATCGGGCCTATACTCCTACGAGCAGTACTTC.

The chain links TRBV20-1 to TRBJ1-5; D not certain. CDR1 is DFQATT and CDR2 is SNEGSKA in the germline V gene (reference sequence). Trimming pared 0 bases from V and 3 bases from J, leaving 15 bases between. CDR3 length: 16 amino acids. DNA of the CDR3: TGCAGTGCTAGAGATCGTGTGACGGGAGACAATCAGCCCCAGCATTTT. Its translation is CSARDRVTGDNQPQHF.

In this sample, this clonotype turned up a few times. CDR3: CASSLTSGYSYNEQFF. DNA for the CDR3: TGTGCCAGCAGCTTGACTAGCGGCTACTCCTACAATGAGCAGTTCTTC. The V gene is TRBV5-4, the J gene TRBJ2-1, with 8 nucleotides matching TRBD2. This CDR3 is 16 amino acids long. CDR1 and CDR2 (germline): SGHNT, YYREEE (reference sequence). The V and J ends lost 1 base and 0 bases, in that order; junction bases with no gene match: 3.

This clonotype has more than one count but fewer than ten. V usage is TRBV29-1 and J usage is TRBJ1-6, with D maybe TRBD1 (6 bases). Germline lookup yields CDR1 SQVTM and CDR2 ANQGSEA. This CDR3 comprises 13 residues. V shed 5 bases and J shed 10 bases, with 15 bases lying between them. CDR3 DNA sequence: TGCAGCGTTTCCAGGGGCCCAGGGTCACCCCTCCACTTT. Protein: CSVSRGPGSPLHF.

This clonotype was detected a few times. The junction departs from germline at one end; a sequencing error may be responsible. The chain employs TRBV5-4 and TRBJ2-7; 7 nucleotides align to TRBD2. The CDR3 contains 15 residues. The germline gives CDR1 SGHNT, CDR2 YYREEE (reference sequence). CDR3: CASSLGGGNPYERYF. The CDR3 nucleotides are TGTGCCAGCAGCTTGGGGGGAGGGAACCCCTACGAGCGGTACTTC. The full variable domain, in which reference TRBV5-4 and TRBJ2-7 provide the parts outside the CDR3, is ETGVTQSPTHLIKTRGQQVTLRCSSQSGHNTVSWYQQALGQGPQFIFQYYREEENGRGNFPPRFSGLQFPNYSSELNVNALELDDSALYLCASSLGGGNPYERYFGPGTRLTVT.

This clonotype was seen ten or more times. The genes are TRBV7-7 and TRBJ2-3; 11 bases fit TRBD2. The CDR3 has 15 residues. Germline loops: CDR1 SSHAT, CDR2 FNYEAQ (reference sequence). V trimming: 4 bases; J trimming: 4 bases; junction bases outside the gene matches: 4. CDR3: CASSSTSGSADTQYF. As DNA, the CDR3 is TGTGCCAGCAGCTCTACTAGCGGGAGTGCAGATACGCAGTATTTT.

This clonotype was found many times. V usage is TRBV11-1 and J usage is TRBJ2-5, with 10 bases that match TRBD1. The CDR3 totals 16 residues. The germline V gene encodes CDR1 SGHAT and CDR2 FQDESV (reference sequence). V trimming: 5 bases; J trimming: 4 bases; junction bases outside the gene matches: 10. DNA for the CDR3: TGTGCCAGCAGCATACAAGGGACAGGGGCACGAGAGACCCAGTACTTC. Translation: CASSIQGTGARETQYF.